This TCR beta chain was identified in a study of blood T cell repertoires in COVID-19. Across the whole study: COVID-19 samples collected from the United States, Italy and Spain covered acute and convalescent phases. Nucleic acid was either cDNA or gDNA, and it came from T cells, B-cell-depleted T cells, or PBMCs.

V dropped 3 bases and J dropped 0 bases, with 13 bases sitting between them. Germline assignment: CDR1 KGHSH and CDR2 LQKENI. CDR3 length: 16 amino acids. Original methodology: How many nucleated cells were present was estimated from reference gene primer amplification. Clones were read by immunoSEQ multiplex PCR, and TCRdb kept only the in-frame ones, dropping some. V, J and clone size reflect that table, while D and trimming were determined from the DNA. Among around 180,000 clones listed, approximately 79% were seen once. Sequencing input: peripheral blood. The sequence derives from a woman of 80 years or more with acute or convalescent COVID-19. The rearrangement joins TRBV18 to TRBJ2-3; TRBD2 is a possible D gene (6 bases). The CDR3 DNA is TGTGCCAGCTCACCCTTTAGCGGAGCGAGCACAGATACGCAGTATTTT. Encoded protein: CASSPFSGASTDTQYF.